This TCR beta chain is from a study of CD8 T cells in Susac syndrome. Findings and limits, study-wide: The authors acknowledged that their TCR sequencing and HLA analysis involved a relatively small number of individuals.

A word on this clonotype: Its specificity is not known.

Reverse transcription of about 0.5 to 1 ug RNA was carried out with random hexamers. MiXCR, applied by TCRdb to the immunoSEQ multiplex PCR reads, yields one record per CDR3 protein. The profile covers 75,000 to 95,000 distinct CDR3 sequences, with 80% to 95% appearing a single time and 0.35% to 0.55% taken by the ten largest. In germline, CDR1 is SNHLY, CDR2 FYNNEI. The CDR3 has 14 residues. J gave up 7 bases and V 7 bases, and 13 bases lay outside the gene matches. CD8+ and CD4+ T cells circulating in blood were sequenced for TCR beta. The receptor was isolated from a human donor with Susac syndrome. V and J are TRBV2 and TRBJ2-7; 7 bases align to TRBD1. The sequenced material came from CD8+ T cells from PBMCs. CDR3 nucleotides: TGTGCCAGCAATACCGGGACAGCGTATAGTGAGCAGTACTTC. This gives the protein CASNTGTAYSEQYF.